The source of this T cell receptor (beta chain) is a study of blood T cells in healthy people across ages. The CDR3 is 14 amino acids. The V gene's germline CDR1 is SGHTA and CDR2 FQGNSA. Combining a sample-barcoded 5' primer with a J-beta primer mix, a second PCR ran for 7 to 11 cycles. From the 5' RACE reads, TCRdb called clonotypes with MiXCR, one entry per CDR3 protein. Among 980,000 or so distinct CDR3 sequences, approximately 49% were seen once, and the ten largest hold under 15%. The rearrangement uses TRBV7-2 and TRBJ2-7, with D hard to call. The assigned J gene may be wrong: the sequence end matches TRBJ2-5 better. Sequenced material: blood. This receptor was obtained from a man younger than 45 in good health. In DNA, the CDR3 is TGTGCCAGCAGAGCCGGGTTTTCGGCCGAGACCCAGTACTTC. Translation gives CASRAGFSAETQYF.